This is a list of T cell receptor beta chains from one sample in a study of cytomegalovirus exposure and HLA in healthy donors. Clones were sequenced by immunoSEQ multiplex PCR, and TCRdb holds only the in-frame ones, with some missing. Counted here are about 120,000 clones, about 9.4% occurring once; the ten biggest clones make up 6% to 7.5%. Sequencing was carried out using PBMCs. All receptors derive from a woman aged 40-49 years in good health and CMV-seropositive. Both conserved end residues are part of each CDR3.

CASRRTENSNQPQHF	TRBJ1-5	TRBV4-1
CASSLGRSGGYTF	TRBJ1-2	TRBV11-2
CASSPDSDTDTQYF	TRBJ2-3	TRBV7-7
CAWSVQGNTDTQYF	TRBJ2-3	TRBV30
CASMAGNYGYTF	TRBJ1-2	TRBV28
CASRRGGGRFYTEAFF	TRBJ1-1	TRBV28
CASSWTGLGNTEAFF	TRBJ1-1	TRBV5-1
CASRYRLSSYEQYF	TRBJ2-7	TRBV2
CASSLDTRPDTQYF	TRBJ2-3	TRBV5-1
CAWSVRRGPDTEAFF	TRBJ1-1	TRBV30
CASRSQGPSYNEQFF	TRBJ2-1	TRBV6-5
CASSQGIIQTNTEAFF	TRBJ1-1	TRBV4-1
CASSLGGRDEQYF	TRBJ2-7	TRBV28
CASSQGQGVYTQYF	TRBJ2-3	TRBV5-1
CASSKRGGGNTEAFF	TRBJ1-1	TRBV2
CASSLGSSSGDEQFF	TRBJ2-1	TRBV5-1
CASSQSVKGSNEQFF	TRBJ2-1	TRBV16
CASRRTGSSSYNEQFF	TRBJ2-1	TRBV28
CASRTGQSPSYEQYF	NA	TRBV2
CASSQGGRRDRGNYEQYF	TRBJ2-7	TRBV4-1
CASSEVGLQGETQYF	TRBJ2-5	TRBV11-2
CASRLPGSYGYTF	TRBJ1-2	TRBV19